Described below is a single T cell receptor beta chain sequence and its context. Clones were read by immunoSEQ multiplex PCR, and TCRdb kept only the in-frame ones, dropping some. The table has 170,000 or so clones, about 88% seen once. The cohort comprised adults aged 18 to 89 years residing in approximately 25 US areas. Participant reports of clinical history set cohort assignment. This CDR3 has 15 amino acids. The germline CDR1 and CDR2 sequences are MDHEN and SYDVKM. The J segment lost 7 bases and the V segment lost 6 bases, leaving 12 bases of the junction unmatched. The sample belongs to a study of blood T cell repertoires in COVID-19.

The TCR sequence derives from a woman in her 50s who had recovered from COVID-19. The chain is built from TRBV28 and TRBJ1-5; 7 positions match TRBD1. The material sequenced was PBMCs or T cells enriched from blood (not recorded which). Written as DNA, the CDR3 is TGTGCCAGCAGGTCGGACAGGAGGGTTACACAGCCCCAGCATTTT. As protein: CASRSDRRVTQPQHF.